A single sample gave rise to the 6 T cell receptor beta chains below, sequenced in a study of radiation and T cells in renal cell carcinoma. Produced via immunoSEQ multiplex PCR; TCRdb's table is partial and in-frame only. Among roughly 92,000 clones, roughly 88% were seen once, and the ten largest hold roughly 7.6%. Sample time point: blood 4 weeks post-SBRT, at nephrectomy. This sample's treatment: 15 Gy SBRT to primary tumor, nephrectomy 4 weeks later. The sample in question was blood, obtained from a patient whose treatment included radiotherapy and nephrectomy. The receptor set was obtained from a man in his sixties with renal cell carcinoma.

The chain has TRBV5-1 and TRBJ2-3; D may be TRBD1 (6 bases). V lost 6 bases, J lost 3 bases, and 11 bases lay in between. Germline loops: CDR1 SGHRS, CDR2 YFSETQ. The CDR3 is 13 residues long. In nucleotides, the CDR3 is TGCGCCAGCACTGTGAGGGGGACAGATACGCAGTATTTT. Its protein is CASTVRGTDTQYF.

The V and J genes are TRBV11-2 and TRBJ2-7; 13 positions agree with TRBD2. The CDR3 loop spans 14 amino acids. CDR1 and CDR2 from the germline V gene are SGHAT and FQNNGV. V trimming: 6 bases; J trimming: 3 bases; junction bases outside the gene matches: 2. The DNA of the CDR3 is TGTGCCAGCAGACTAGCGGGGGGGAACTACGAGCAGTACTTC. It encodes CASRLAGGNYEQYF.

The chain recombines TRBV7-6 with TRBJ2-5, with D unclear. Trimming removed 6 bases from V and 1 base from J, with 9 bases in between. CDR1 and CDR2 from the germline V gene are SGHVS and FNYEAQ. The CDR3 consists of 13 residues. This chain's CDR3 is CASSTNGQETQYF. The CDR3 DNA sequence: TGTGCCAGCAGTACGAACGGCCAAGAGACCCAGTACTTC.

The CDR3 loop reads CASSEILGPRGGDTQYF. The CDR3 coding sequence is TGTGCCAGCAGTGAAATCTTGGGACCGCGCGGTGGAGATACGCAGTATTTT. The chain combines TRBV2 with TRBJ2-3; D is tentatively TRBD1 or TRBD2 (5 bases each). The CDR3 has 17 amino acids. Germline CDR1 SNHLY, CDR2 FYNNEI. V lost 2 bases, J lost 5 bases, and 20 bases lay in between.

V usage is TRBV9 and J usage is TRBJ2-7; TRBD2 matches at 14 bases. The CDR3 contains 17 residues. V lost 3 bases, J lost 4 bases, and 9 bases stayed unmatched. Per the germline V gene, CDR1 is SGDLS and CDR2 is YYNGEE. The CDR3 sequence is CASSAGLAGVYGYEQYF. The CDR3 coding sequence is TGTGCCAGCAGCGCGGGACTAGCGGGAGTTTACGGATACGAGCAGTACTTC.

V usage is TRBV7-9 and J usage is TRBJ2-2; weak D call: TRBD2 (7 bases). Trimming removed 4 bases from V and 7 bases from J, with 16 bases in between. The CDR3 is 15 residues long. Looked up from germline, CDR1 is SEHNR and CDR2 is FQNEAQ (reference sequence). In nucleotides, the CDR3 is TGTGCCAGCAGCTGGGGCACAGCGGGACACGGGGAGCTGTTTTTT. This gives the protein CASSWGTAGHGELFF. Drawing the rest from reference TRBV7-9 and TRBJ2-2, the complete variable domain is DTGVSQNPRHKITKRGQNVTFRCDPISEHNRLYWYRQTLGQGPEFLTYFQNEAQLEKSRLLSDRFSAERPKGSFSTLEIQRTEQGDSAMYLCASSWGTAGHGELFFGEGSRLTVL.